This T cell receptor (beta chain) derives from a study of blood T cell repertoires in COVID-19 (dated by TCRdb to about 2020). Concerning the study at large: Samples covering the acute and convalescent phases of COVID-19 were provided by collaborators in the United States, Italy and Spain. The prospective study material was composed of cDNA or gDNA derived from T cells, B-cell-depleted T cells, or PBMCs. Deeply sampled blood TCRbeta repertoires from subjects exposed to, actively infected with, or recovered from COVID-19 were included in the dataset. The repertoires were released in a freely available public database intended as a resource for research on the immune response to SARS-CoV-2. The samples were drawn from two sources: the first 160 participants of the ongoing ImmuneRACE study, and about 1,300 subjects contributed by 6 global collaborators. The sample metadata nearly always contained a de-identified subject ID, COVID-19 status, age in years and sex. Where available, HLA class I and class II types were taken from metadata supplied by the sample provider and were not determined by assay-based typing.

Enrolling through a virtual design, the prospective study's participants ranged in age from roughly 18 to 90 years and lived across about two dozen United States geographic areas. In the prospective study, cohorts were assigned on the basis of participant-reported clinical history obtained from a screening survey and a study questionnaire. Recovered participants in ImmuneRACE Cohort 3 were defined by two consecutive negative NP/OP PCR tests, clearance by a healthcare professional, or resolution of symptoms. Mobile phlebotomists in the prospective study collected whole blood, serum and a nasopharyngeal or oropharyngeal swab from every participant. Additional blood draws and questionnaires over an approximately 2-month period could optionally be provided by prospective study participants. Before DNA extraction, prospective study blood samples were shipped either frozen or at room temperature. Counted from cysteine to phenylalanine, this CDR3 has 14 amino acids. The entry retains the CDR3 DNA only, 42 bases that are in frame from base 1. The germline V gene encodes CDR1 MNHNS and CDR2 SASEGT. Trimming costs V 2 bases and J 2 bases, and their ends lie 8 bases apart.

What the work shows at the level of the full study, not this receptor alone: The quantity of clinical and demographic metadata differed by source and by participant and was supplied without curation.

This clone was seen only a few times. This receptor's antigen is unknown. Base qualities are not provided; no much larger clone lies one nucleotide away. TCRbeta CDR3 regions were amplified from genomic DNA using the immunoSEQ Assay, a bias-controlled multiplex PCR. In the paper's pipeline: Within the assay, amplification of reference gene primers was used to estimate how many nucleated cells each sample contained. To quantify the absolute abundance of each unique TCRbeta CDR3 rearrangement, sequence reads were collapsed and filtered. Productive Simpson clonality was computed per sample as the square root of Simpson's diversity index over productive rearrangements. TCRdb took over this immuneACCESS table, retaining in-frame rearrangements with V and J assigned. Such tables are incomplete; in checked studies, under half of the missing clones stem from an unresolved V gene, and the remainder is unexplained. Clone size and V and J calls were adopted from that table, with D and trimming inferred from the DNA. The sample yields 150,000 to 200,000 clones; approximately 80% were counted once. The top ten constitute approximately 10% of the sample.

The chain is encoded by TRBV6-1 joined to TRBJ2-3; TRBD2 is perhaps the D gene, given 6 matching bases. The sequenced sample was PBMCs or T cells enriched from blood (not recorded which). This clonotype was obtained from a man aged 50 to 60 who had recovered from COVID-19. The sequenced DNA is TGTGCCAGCAGTGAAAGGAGGGCCACAGATACGCAGTATTTT. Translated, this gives CASSERRATDTQYF.